One sample yielded the 7 T cell receptor beta chains listed below, sequenced in a study of early T cells in non-severe SARS-CoV-2 infection. TCRdb passed the 5' RACE reads through MiXCR, listing each CDR3 protein once. The data hold approximately 75,000 distinct CDR3 sequences, with more than 3.5% observed a single time. Specimen: whole blood, collected at baseline. These receptors were obtained from an adult who was a healthcare worker with PCR-confirmed SARS-CoV-2 infection or an uninfected control (not recorded which). The donor label of this sample is uncertain.

This clonotype has only one observation. This sequence joins TRBV7-9 and TRBJ1-1, with TRBD1 matching 8 bases. The CDR3 totals 15 residues. CDR1 and CDR2 (germline): SEHNR, FQNEAQ (reference sequence). The junction had 8 bases not matched to a gene; V was cut back by 1 base and J by 7 bases. The CDR3 DNA sequence: TGTGCCAGCAGCTTAGGCGCAGGGACAGGCTTTGAAGCTTTCTTT. Its protein is CASSLGAGTGFEAFF.

This clonotype was counted only a few times. This chain links TRBV6-5 with TRBJ2-1; 9 bases are shared with TRBD1. This CDR3 spans 15 amino acids. Trimming at V came to 6 bases and at J to 4 bases, leaving 7 bases not matched to a gene. Germline V gene lookup returns CDR1 MNHEY and CDR2 SVGAGI. This CDR3 is CASRAGQGQYNEQFF. The CDR3 DNA follows: TGTGCCAGCAGGGCGGGACAGGGCCAATACAATGAGCAGTTCTTC.

The CDR3 DNA follows: TGTGCCAGCAGCACCGGGTCACTAGTAGGTCACATTCAGTACTTC. This sequence encodes CASSTGSLVGHIQYF. The chain uses TRBV11-2 and TRBJ2-4, with D possibly matching TRBD2 (5 bases). The V gene's germline CDR1 is SGHAT and CDR2 FQNNGV. Trimming stripped 5 bases from V and 8 bases from J, with 19 bases between. The CDR3 extends over 15 amino acids.

This clonotype has a count of ten or more. The V and J genes are TRBV7-9 and TRBJ1-1; D might be TRBD1 (5 bases). In germline, CDR1 is SEHNR, CDR2 FQNEAQ (reference sequence). The CDR3 sequence is 16 residues long. V was trimmed by 2 bases and J by 5 bases, leaving 18 bases between them. CDR3 in amino acids: CASSLYGGSFRTEAFF. Written as DNA, the CDR3 is TGTGCCAGCAGCTTATACGGGGGATCGTTTAGGACTGAAGCTTTCTTT.

This sequence joins TRBV6-5 and TRBJ1-1; 9 bases match TRBD1. V lost 0 bases to trimming and J lost 4 bases; unmatched junction nucleotides: 0. The CDR3 sequence is 14 residues long. Looked up from germline, CDR1 is MNHEY and CDR2 is SVGAGI. Written as DNA, the CDR3 is TGTGCCAGCAGTTACTCGACAGGGGGCACTGAAGCTTTCTTT. Its translation is CASSYSTGGTEAFF.

This clonotype was observed a few times. The V call is TRBV7-8, the J call TRBJ2-2, with D unclear. Germline V gives CDR1 SGHVS, CDR2 FQNEAQ. V gave up 0 bases and J gave up 1 base, with 3 bases separating them. There are 14 residues in the CDR3. CDR3 bases: TGTGCCAGCAGCTTAGCGGAGAACACCGGGGAGCTGTTTTTT. This gives the protein CASSLAENTGELFF.

This clonotype appeared a few times. The chain has TRBV20-1 and TRBJ2-1; 7 nucleotides align to TRBD2. Germline trimming cut 3 bases from V and 10 bases from J; bases unmatched to any gene: 3. Germline CDR1 and CDR2: DFQATT and SNEGSKA (reference sequence). This CDR3 spans 11 amino acids. CDR3 sequence: CSASPSGEQFF. As DNA, the CDR3 is TGCAGTGCTAGTCCTAGCGGCGAGCAGTTCTTC.